A single sample is the source of the 32 T cell receptor beta chains below, sequenced in a study of T cells in Graves' hyperthyroidism and ophthalmopathy. It was RNA transcripts that yielded the amplified TCR beta CDR3 regions. Initially, a first-round RT-PCR of the TCR CDR3 employed the HTBI primer set. MiXCR, applied by TCRdb to the multiplex PCR reads, yields one record per CDR3 protein. The data show roughly 640,000 distinct CDR3 sequences, approximately 16% seen once. What was sequenced was blood. The receptors here all came from a middle-aged woman with Graves' ophthalmopathy.

This clonotype was seen at least ten times. The V call is TRBV20-1, the J call TRBJ2-7; the D is unclear. Germline assignment: CDR1 DFQATT and CDR2 SNEGSKA (reference sequence). The CDR3 is made up of 12 amino acids. V was cut by 1 base and J by 2 bases, with 6 bases left in between. CDR3 DNA sequence: TGCAGTGCTAGAGGGGCGACCTACGAGCAGTACTTC. Amino acid sequence: CSARGATYEQYF.

This sequence joins TRBV7-9 and TRBJ2-3, with D possibly TRBD2 on 5 matching bases. Trimming left V 2 bases short and J 4 bases short, with 10 bases between. Germline values: CDR1 SEHNR, CDR2 FQNEAQ (reference sequence). There are 14 residues in the CDR3. Here the CDR3 reads CASSLIRGADTQYF. CDR3 sequence (DNA): TGTGCCAGCAGCTTAATCCGGGGTGCAGATACGCAGTATTTT.

This clonotype has ten or more counts. The DNA for the CDR3 is TGCAGTGTCCGTGGGACAGGGGTCATCGAGCAGTACTTC. It encodes CSVRGTGVIEQYF. The chain links TRBV20-1 to TRBJ2-7, with TRBD1 identical over 10 bases. V was clipped by 7 bases and J by 6 bases; unmatched bases: 9. Germline CDR1 is DFQATT and CDR2 is SNEGSKA (reference sequence). The length of the CDR3 is 13 residues.

In its sample, this clonotype was seen many times. V gene TRBV7-8 combines with J gene TRBJ2-3; the match to TRBD2 covers 12 bases. Losses at the gene ends were 1 base for V and 8 bases for J; bases not matched to a gene: 13. The CDR3 is made up of 18 amino acids. Germline V gene data show CDR1 as SGHVS and CDR2 as FQNEAQ. The CDR3 reads CASSLVSGQGLAGGTQYF. In DNA form, the CDR3 reads TGTGCCAGCAGCTTAGTATCTGGGCAGGGACTAGCGGGTGGTACGCAGTATTTT.

The genes are TRBV6-2 or TRBV6-3 and TRBJ1-2, with a possible D match to TRBD1 (6 bases). The CDR3 is made up of 12 amino acids. Germline assignment: CDR1 MNHEY and CDR2 SVGEGT. The V and J ends lost 6 bases and 3 bases respectively, with 8 bases between them. Written as DNA, the CDR3 is TGTGCCAGCAGGGACAGATACTATGGCTACACCTTC. Its protein is CASRDRYYGYTF.

The sample holds many counts of this clonotype. The rearrangement links TRBV11-2 to TRBJ1-1; no definite D call. CDR1 and CDR2 from the germline V gene are SGHAT and FQNNGV. CDR3 length: 15 residues. The germline V and J ends were trimmed by 1 base and 1 base, with 10 bases remaining between them. CDR3 region: CASSLGGGRNTEAFF. DNA for the CDR3: TGTGCCAGCAGCTTAGGCGGAGGGCGGAACACTGAAGCTTTCTTT.

The J gene is TRBJ1-1, the V gene TRBV25-1; tentative D call: TRBD1 (5 bases). The V end was cut by 6 bases, the J end by 7 bases, with 12 bases between. The CDR3 spans 12 residues. Germline assignment: CDR1 MGHDK and CDR2 SYGVNS. CDR3 sequence reads: CASSETDFEAFF. The CDR3, as DNA: TGTGCCAGCAGCGAGACAGATTTTGAAGCTTTCTTT.

Turning to this clonotype: This may be a read error, as it is one base from a much larger clone. CDR3 sequence: CASSRGPSSTDMQYF. For the CDR3, the DNA is TGTGCCAGCAGTAGGGGACCTTCTAGCACAGATATGCAGTATTTT. V gene TRBV2 combines with J gene TRBJ2-3, with D perhaps being TRBD1 or TRBD2 (5 bases each). The CDR3 is 15 residues long. CDR1 and CDR2 (germline): SNHLY, FYNNEI. The variable domain in full, with the rest retrieved from reference TRBV2 and TRBJ2-3, is EPEVTQTPSHQVTQMGQEVILRCVPISNHLYFYWYRQILGQKVEFLVSFYNNEISEKSEIFDDQFSVERPDGSNFTLKIRSTKLEDSAMYFCASSRGPSSTDMQYFGPGTRLTVL.

The CDR3 region has the DNA TGCGCCAGCAGCTTGGAGCGGTGGGATGGCACAGATACGCAGTATTTT. Amino acids: CASSLERWDGTDTQYF. J is TRBJ2-3 and V is TRBV5-1; tentatively, D is TRBD2 (5 bases). V shed 0 bases and J shed 1 base, with 12 bases lying between them. Germline V gives CDR1 SGHRS, CDR2 YFSETQ. The CDR3 sequence is 16 residues long.

This clonotype has a count of ten or more. The chain employs TRBV11-2 and TRBJ2-2; D call uncertain. The CDR3 loop spans 14 amino acids. The V end was cut by 1 base, the J end by 0 bases, with 3 bases between. Per germline, CDR1 SGHAT and CDR2 FQNNGV. The DNA for the CDR3 is TGTGCCAGCAGCTTAGTCTCGAACACCGGGGAGCTGTTTTTT. Translating gives CASSLVSNTGELFF.

This clonotype was counted ten times or more. V usage is TRBV2 and J usage is TRBJ1-1; TRBD1 might be the D (6 bases). Germline V gives CDR1 SNHLY, CDR2 FYNNEI. The ends were cut back, 6 bases at V and 6 bases at J, with 8 bases in the middle. The CDR3 sequence is 11 residues long. The CDR3 protein is CASRQGSEAFF. The CDR3 DNA follows: TGTGCCAGCAGACAGGGTTCTGAAGCTTTCTTT.

This clonotype was recorded many times. The V and J genes are TRBV27 and TRBJ2-5, with D perhaps TRBD1 (5 bases). V lost 4 bases and J lost 1, with 10 bases in between. CDR1 is MNHEY, CDR2 SMNVEV, per germline (reference sequence). The CDR3 runs 14 residues. The CDR3 region is CASSSNQGQETQYF. The CDR3 bases are TGTGCCAGCAGTTCAAATCAGGGCCAAGAGACCCAGTACTTC.

This clonotype came up many times. The V and J genes are TRBV12-3 or TRBV12-4 and TRBJ1-2; TRBD1 aligns across 7 bases. V lost 5 bases and J lost 8; bases outside the gene matches: 17. The CDR3 is 16 residues long. CDR3 nucleotides: TGTGCCAGCAGTCACACCGCCGCCACAGGGGATTACGGCTACACCTTC. Its translation is CASSHTAATGDYGYTF.

DNA for the CDR3: TGCGCCAGCAGCCAAGATAATTGGGAGACCCAGTACTTC. Its protein is CASSQDNWETQYF. The V gene is TRBV4-1, the J gene TRBJ2-5; D not certain. The CDR3 extends over 13 amino acids. V lost 0 bases and J lost 5, with 7 bases in between. Germline CDR1 MGHRA, CDR2 YSYEKL.

Concerning this clonotype: Being one base from a much bigger clone, this may be a read error. The chain combines TRBV20-1 with TRBJ1-1; D not certain. Germline V gives CDR1 DFQATT, CDR2 SNEGSKA (reference sequence). This CDR3 is built from 13 residues. The ends were cut back, 1 base at V and 1 base at J, with 7 bases in the middle. In nucleotides, the CDR3 is TGCAGTGCTAGAGCCCCAGGGAACACTGAAGCTTTCTTT. Translation: CSARAPGNTEAFF.

The V and J genes are TRBV5-6 and TRBJ2-2; D call uncertain. CDR3 length: 12 residues. V lost 0 bases, J lost 7 bases, and 4 bases lay in between. CDR1 is SGHDT and CDR2 is YYEEEE in the germline V gene. CDR3 nucleotide sequence: TGTGCCAGCAGCTTGGGTTTCGGGGAGCTGTTTTTT. Its protein is CASSLGFGELFF.

The chain links TRBV3-1 to TRBJ2-7; 9 bases align to TRBD2. The CDR3 is made up of 16 amino acids. Germline lookup yields CDR1 LGHDT and CDR2 YNNKEL (reference sequence). J was trimmed by 2 bases and V by 4 bases; bases with no gene match: 9. The CDR3 sequence is CASSLHPGLATYEQYF. The CDR3 DNA sequence: TGTGCCAGCAGCCTCCATCCGGGACTAGCAACCTACGAGCAGTACTTC.

This clonotype was seen at least ten times. This chain connects TRBV7-8 to TRBJ1-1, with D perhaps TRBD1 (6 bases). V lost 7 bases and J lost 5, with 14 bases in between. The CDR3 runs 13 residues. The germline V gene encodes CDR1 SGHVS and CDR2 FQNEAQ. For the CDR3, the DNA is TGTGCCAGCACCAGGGGCGTCAAAACTGAAGCTTTCTTT. It translates to CASTRGVKTEAFF. The whole variable domain, remainder taken from reference TRBV7-8 and TRBJ1-1, is GAGVSQSPRYKVAKRGQDVALRCDPISGHVSLFWYQQALGQGPEFLTYFQNEAQLDKSGLPSDRFFAERPEGSVSTLKIQRTQQEDSAVYLCASTRGVKTEAFFGQGTRLTVV.

The rearrangement links TRBV3-1 to TRBJ2-2, with no clear D. V dropped 0 bases and J dropped 5 bases, with 13 bases sitting between them. The CDR3 spans 16 residues. Looked up from germline, CDR1 is LGHDT and CDR2 is YNNKEL (reference sequence). CDR3 DNA: TGTGCCAGCAGCCAAGATGCCCAGGTTCGGACCGGGGAGCTGTTTTTT. This codes for CASSQDAQVRTGELFF.

This clonotype was seen repeatedly, ten times or more. V is TRBV30 and J is TRBJ2-1; perhaps TRBD1 as D (6 bases). CDR3 length equals 15 residues. Germline V CDR1 and CDR2: GTSNPN, SVGIG (reference sequence). With 2 bases removed from V and 3 bases from J, the gap between germline ends came to 14 bases. CDR3 region: CAWSTPDRNYNEQFF. In nucleotides, the CDR3 is TGTGCCTGGAGTACCCCGGACAGAAACTACAATGAGCAGTTCTTC.

This clonotype has a count of ten or more. The J gene is TRBJ2-7, the V gene TRBV10-3; D possibly corresponds to TRBD1 (5 bases). This CDR3 has 13 residues. The V gene's germline CDR1 is ENHRY and CDR2 SYGVKD. V gave up 2 bases and J gave up 4 bases, with 9 bases separating them. The CDR3 nucleotides are TGTGCCATCAGTGAGGGGGCTGGATACGAGCAGTACTTC. This gives the protein CAISEGAGYEQYF.

For this clonotype: A much larger clone differs from this one at a single base, so this may be a read error. The rearrangement joins TRBV12-3 or TRBV12-4 to TRBJ1-2; D may be TRBD1 (5 bases). The CDR3 totals 14 residues. Here the CDR3 reads CASSFQTDSSGYAF. The CDR3 DNA reads as TGTGCCAGCAGTTTCCAGACTGACAGCAGTGGCTACGCCTTC.

There are a few counts of this clonotype. This chain connects TRBV7-2 to TRBJ2-3; tentative D call: TRBD2 (7 bases). CDR3 size: 15 residues. The germline CDR1 and CDR2 sequences are SGHTA and FQGNSA. V lost 5 bases to trimming and J lost 0 bases, with 12 bases between them. CDR3: CASSQRGGSTDTQYF. The CDR3 DNA follows: TGTGCCAGCAGCCAGAGGGGGGGTAGCACAGATACGCAGTATTTT.

V gene TRBV12-3 or TRBV12-4 combines with J gene TRBJ1-1; the match to TRBD1 covers 8 bases. This CDR3 has 20 residues. J lost 2 bases, V lost 6 bases, and 23 bases had no gene match. The CDR3 nucleotides read TGTGCCAGCAGCCTAGCCTCTTACAGGGGGAGCAACCGACTTAACACTGAAGCTTTCTTT. Its protein product is CASSLASYRGSNRLNTEAFF.

This clonotype has at least ten counts. The chain is built from TRBV28 and TRBJ2-7; 9 bases map to TRBD2. The CDR3 runs 15 residues. Germline trimming cut 3 bases from V and 3 bases from J; bases unmatched to any gene: 6. From germline, CDR1 is MDHEN and CDR2 SYDVKM. Here the CDR3 DNA reads TGTGCCAGCAGTTTTCCCGGACTAGCGATCTACGAGCAGTACTTC. Translating gives CASSFPGLAIYEQYF.

This clonotype was picked up many times. The chain links TRBV6-1 to TRBJ2-2; possibly TRBD2 for D (6 bases). Trimming shortened V by 6 bases and J by 1 base, and 9 bases separated the two germline ends. The CDR3 extends over 14 amino acids. Looked up from germline, CDR1 is MNHNS and CDR2 is SASEGT. As DNA, the CDR3 is TGTGCCAGCAGATGGAGGGGGAACACCGGGGAGCTGTTTTTT. It yields the protein CASRWRGNTGELFF.

The V and J genes are TRBV3-1 and TRBJ2-5, with D tentatively TRBD1 or TRBD2 (7 bases each). The CDR3 runs to 16 residues. V was clipped by 4 bases and J by 3 bases, with 18 bases between them. Per germline, CDR1 LGHDT and CDR2 YNNKEL (reference sequence). The CDR3 spells CASSLTQGGPEETQYF. The CDR3 bases are TGTGCCAGCAGCCTAACCCAGGGGGGGCCGGAAGAGACCCAGTACTTC.

This clonotype was detected many times. V gene TRBV28 combines with J gene TRBJ2-7; D is unresolved. CDR3 length equals 15 residues. Trimming pared 2 bases from V and 4 bases from J, leaving 15 bases between. The germline gives CDR1 MDHEN, CDR2 SYDVKM. The CDR3 region is CASSLRDRFGYEQYF. For the CDR3, the DNA is TGTGCCAGCAGTTTACGCGACCGGTTCGGGTACGAGCAGTACTTC.

The J gene is TRBJ2-3, the V gene TRBV9; 9 bases are a match to TRBD2. Per germline, CDR1 SGDLS and CDR2 YYNGEE. CDR3 length equals 13 residues. The V gene end was trimmed by 10 bases and the J gene end by 2 bases; junction bases not matched to a gene: 5. CDR3 residues: CASAGGPTDTQYF. The CDR3 bases are TGTGCCTCGGCGGGGGGGCCCACAGATACGCAGTATTTT.

This clonotype was detected a few times. V gene TRBV14 combines with J gene TRBJ2-5; 14 positions agree with TRBD2. Looked up from germline, CDR1 is SGHDN and CDR2 is FVKESK. Losses at the gene ends were 5 bases for V and 7 bases for J; bases not matched to a gene: 6. CDR3 size: 15 residues. The CDR3 region has the DNA TGTGCCAGCAGCGTGACTAGCGGGAGGGGTGCGACCCAGTACTTC. This sequence encodes CASSVTSGRGATQYF.

V and J are TRBV5-1 and TRBJ2-5; TRBD2 matches at 8 bases. Trimming removed 0 bases from V and 0 bases from J; junction bases left unmatched: 4. Germline CDR1 and CDR2: SGHRS and YFSETQ. The CDR3 has 16 amino acids. The chain's CDR3 is CASSLVAGTYQETQYF. The DNA of the CDR3 is TGCGCCAGCAGCTTGGTAGCGGGGACGTACCAAGAGACCCAGTACTTC.

This clonotype has at least ten counts. The chain links TRBV20-1 to TRBJ2-1; 8 bases agree with TRBD1. The CDR3 length is 14 residues. Trimming at V came to 3 bases and at J to 5 bases, leaving 6 bases not matched to a gene. From germline, CDR1 is DFQATT and CDR2 SNEGSKA (reference sequence). In nucleotides, the CDR3 is TGCAGTGCTAGGACCGGGACAGGACACAATGAGCAGTTCTTC. Translating gives CSARTGTGHNEQFF.